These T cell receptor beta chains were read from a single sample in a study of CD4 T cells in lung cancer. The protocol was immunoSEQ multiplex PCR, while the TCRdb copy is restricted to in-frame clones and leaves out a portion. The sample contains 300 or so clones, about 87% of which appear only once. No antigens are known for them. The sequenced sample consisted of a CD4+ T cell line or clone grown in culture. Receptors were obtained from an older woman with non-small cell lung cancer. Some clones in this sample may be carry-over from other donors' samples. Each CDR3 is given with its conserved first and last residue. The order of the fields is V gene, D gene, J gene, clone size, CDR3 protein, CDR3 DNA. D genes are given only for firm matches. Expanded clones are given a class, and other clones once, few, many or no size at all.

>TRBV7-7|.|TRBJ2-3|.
CASSLAPGTVGGDTQYF
TGTGCTAGCAGCTTAGCGCCCGGGACGGTGGGTGGAGATACGCAGTATTTT
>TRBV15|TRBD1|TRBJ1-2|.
CATSRTGALDGYTF
TGTGCCACCAGCAGAACAGGGGCTTTAGATGGCTACACCTTC
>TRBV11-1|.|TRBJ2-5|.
CASSLASWGETQYF
TGTGCCAGCAGCTTAGCGTCGTGGGGAGAGACCCAGTACTTC
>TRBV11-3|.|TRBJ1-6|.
CASSLTGEGSSSPLHF
TGTGCCAGCAGCTTAACGGGGGAGGGGTCGTCTTCACCCCTCCACTTT
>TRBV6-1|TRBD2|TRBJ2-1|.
CASSVAGASYNEQFF
TGTGCCAGCAGCGTAGCGGGGGCCTCCTACAATGAGCAGTTCTTC
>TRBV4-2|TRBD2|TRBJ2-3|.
CASSASRTSGGGTDTQYF
TGTGCCAGCAGCGCCTCACGGACTAGCGGGGGGGGCACAGATACGCAGTATTTT
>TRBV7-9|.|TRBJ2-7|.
CASSPFNEQYF
TGTGCCAGCAGCCCGTTTAACGAGCAGTACTTC
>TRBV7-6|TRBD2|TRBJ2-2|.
CASWGGYGGELFF
TGTGCCAGCTGGGGGGGTTACGGCGGGGAGCTGTTTTTT
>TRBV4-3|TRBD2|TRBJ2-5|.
CASSQDGTSGGAVETQYF
TGCGCCAGCAGCCAGGATGGGACTAGCGGGGGGGCCGTGGAGACCCAGTACTTC
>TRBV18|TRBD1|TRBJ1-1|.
CASSPIRQGVARTAEAFF
TGTGCCAGCTCACCGATAAGACAGGGAGTAGCTAGGACGGCTGAAGCTTTCTTT
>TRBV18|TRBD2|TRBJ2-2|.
CASSPGRGDTGELFF
TGTGCCAGCTCACCGGGGAGGGGCGATACCGGGGAGCTGTTTTTT
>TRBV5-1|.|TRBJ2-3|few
CASSLGATWDTQYF
TGCGCCAGCAGCTTGGGGGCGACTTGGGATACGCAGTATTTT
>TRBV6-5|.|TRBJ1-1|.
CASSYWVMGTEAFF
TGTGCCAGCAGTTACTGGGTTATGGGCACTGAAGCTTTCTTT
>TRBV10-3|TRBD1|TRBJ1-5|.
CAISPGTGINQPQHF
TGTGCCATCAGTCCCGGGACAGGGATCAATCAGCCCCAGCATTTT
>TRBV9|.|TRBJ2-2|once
CASSVEAGMRTGELFF
TGTGCCAGCAGCGTAGAGGCAGGGATGAGAACCGGGGAGCTGTTTTTT
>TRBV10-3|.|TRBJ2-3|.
CAISELILKQDTQYF
TGTGCCATCAGTGAGCTCATCCTAAAACAAGATACGCAGTATTTT
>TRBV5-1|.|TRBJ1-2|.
CASSLARRNYGYTF
TGCGCCAGCAGCTTGGCCAGGAGGAACTATGGCTACACCTTC
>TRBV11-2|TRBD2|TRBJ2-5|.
CASSLISTSGGLDF
TGTGCCAGCAGCTTAATTAGCACTAGCGGGGGGCTTGACTTC
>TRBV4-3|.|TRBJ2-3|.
CASSQDWVGARRTDTQYF
TGCGCCAGCAGCCAAGATTGGGTCGGGGCGAGAAGAACAGATACGCAGTATTTT
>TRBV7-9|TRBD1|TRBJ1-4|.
CASNRQGLNEKLFF
TGTGCCAGCAACCGACAGGGACTGAATGAAAAACTGTTTTTT
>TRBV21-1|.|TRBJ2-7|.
CASSKGVAGVYEQYF
TGTGCCAGCAGCAAAGGGGTAGCGGGAGTTTACGAGCAGTACTTC
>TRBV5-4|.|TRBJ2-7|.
CASSLDSGEQYF
TGTGCCAGCAGCTTGGACAGTGGCGAGCAGTACTTC
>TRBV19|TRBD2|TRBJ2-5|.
CASSKTSGGPSTQYF
TGTGCCAGTAGCAAGACTAGCGGGGGGCCCTCGACCCAGTACTTC
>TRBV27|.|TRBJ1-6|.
CASSQGLGSPLHF
TGTGCCAGCAGTCAAGGATTGGGGTCACCCCTCCACTTT
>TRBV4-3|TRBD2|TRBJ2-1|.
CASSPIAGGGSEQFF
TGCGCCAGCAGCCCTATAGCGGGGGGGGGCAGTGAGCAGTTCTTC